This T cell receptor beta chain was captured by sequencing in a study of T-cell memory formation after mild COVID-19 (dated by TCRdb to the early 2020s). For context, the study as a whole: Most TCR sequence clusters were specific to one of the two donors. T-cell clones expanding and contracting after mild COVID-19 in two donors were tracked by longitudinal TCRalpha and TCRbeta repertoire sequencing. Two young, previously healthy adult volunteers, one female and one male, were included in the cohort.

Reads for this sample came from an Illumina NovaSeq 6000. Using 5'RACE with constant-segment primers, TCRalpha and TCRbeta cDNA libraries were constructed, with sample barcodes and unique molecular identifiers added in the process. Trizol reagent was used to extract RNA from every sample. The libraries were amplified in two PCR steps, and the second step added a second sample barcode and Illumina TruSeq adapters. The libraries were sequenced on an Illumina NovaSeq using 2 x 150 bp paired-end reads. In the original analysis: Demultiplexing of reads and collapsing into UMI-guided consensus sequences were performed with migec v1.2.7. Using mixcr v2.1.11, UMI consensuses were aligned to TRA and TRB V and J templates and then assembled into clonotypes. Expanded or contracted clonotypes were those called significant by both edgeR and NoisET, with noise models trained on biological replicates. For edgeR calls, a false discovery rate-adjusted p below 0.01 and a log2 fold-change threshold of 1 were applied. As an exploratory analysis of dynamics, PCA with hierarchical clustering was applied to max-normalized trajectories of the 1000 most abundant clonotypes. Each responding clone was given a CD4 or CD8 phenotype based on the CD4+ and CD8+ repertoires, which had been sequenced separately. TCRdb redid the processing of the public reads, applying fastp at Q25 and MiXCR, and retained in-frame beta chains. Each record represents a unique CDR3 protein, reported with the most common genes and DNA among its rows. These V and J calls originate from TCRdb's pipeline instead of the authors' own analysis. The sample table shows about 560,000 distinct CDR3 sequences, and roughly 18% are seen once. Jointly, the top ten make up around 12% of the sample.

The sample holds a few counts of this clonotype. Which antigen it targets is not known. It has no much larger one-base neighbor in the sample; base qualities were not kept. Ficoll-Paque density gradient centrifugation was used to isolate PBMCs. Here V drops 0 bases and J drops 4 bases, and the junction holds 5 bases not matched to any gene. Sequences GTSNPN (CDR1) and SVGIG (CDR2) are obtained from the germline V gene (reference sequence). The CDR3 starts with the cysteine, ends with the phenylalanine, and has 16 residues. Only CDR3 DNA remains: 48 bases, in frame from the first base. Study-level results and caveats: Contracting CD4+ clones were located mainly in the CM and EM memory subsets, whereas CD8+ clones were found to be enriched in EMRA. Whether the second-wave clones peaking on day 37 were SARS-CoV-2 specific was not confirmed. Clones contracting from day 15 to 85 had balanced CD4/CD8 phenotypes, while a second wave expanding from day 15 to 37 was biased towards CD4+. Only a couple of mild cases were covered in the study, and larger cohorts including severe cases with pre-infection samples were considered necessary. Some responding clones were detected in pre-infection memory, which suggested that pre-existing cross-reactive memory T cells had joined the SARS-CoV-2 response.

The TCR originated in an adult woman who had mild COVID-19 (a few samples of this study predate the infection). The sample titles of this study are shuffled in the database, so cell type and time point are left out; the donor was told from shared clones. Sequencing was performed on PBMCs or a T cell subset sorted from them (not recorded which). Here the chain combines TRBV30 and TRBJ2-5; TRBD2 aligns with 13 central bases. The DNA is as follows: TGTGCCTGGAGTGTAGGACTAGCGGGAGTGGGAGAGACCCAGTACTTC. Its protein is CAWSVGLAGVGETQYF.